This is a list of T cell receptor beta chains from one sample in a study of a mutant IDH1 vaccine in newly diagnosed glioma. The data were produced by immunoSEQ multiplex PCR, yet TCRdb's version contains in-frame clones alone and is incomplete. The sample lists around 100,000 clones; over 75% were seen once. Specimen: PBMCs, collected from a glioma patient treated with radiotherapy, temozolomide or both. The receptors were gathered from a man aged 35 to 55 with glioma. Some clones in this sample may be carry-over from other donors' samples. CDR3s leave out the opening cysteine and the closing phenylalanine or tryptophan.

v_call: TRBV6-1; cdr3_aa: ASSEGWAGGGGYT
v_call: TRBV4-1; cdr3_aa: ASTRPGGGEQF
v_call: TRBV6-6; cdr3_aa: ASSYPEGEKLF
v_call: TRBV19; cdr3_aa: ASMEGGAGWDQPQH
v_call: TRBV6-5; cdr3_aa: ASSYSTGWEQY
v_call: TRBV27; cdr3_aa: ASSMYRVTNQPQH
v_call: TRBV5-1; cdr3_aa: ASRGALDYEQY
v_call: TRBV30; cdr3_aa: AWSVHGGFKETQY
v_call: TRBV30; cdr3_aa: AWSPPGAQNSPLH
v_call: TRBV12-5; cdr3_aa: ASGLEAGRGRTEAF
v_call: TRBV4-1; cdr3_aa: ASSQLYLGGSEAF
v_call: TRBV5-6; cdr3_aa: ASSLQRGTEAF
v_call: TRBV2; cdr3_aa: ASSRRQWTNEKLF
v_call: TRBV7-2; cdr3_aa: ASRSTSVHEQF
v_call: TRBV6-1; cdr3_aa: ASSEAAASSYEQY
v_call: TRBV14; cdr3_aa: ASSQGIRSETQY
v_call: TRBV4-1; cdr3_aa: ASSQGEFAYEQY
v_call: TRBV27; cdr3_aa: ASSGQGAGVNEKLF
v_call: TRBV6-1; cdr3_aa: ASSLTGLTEAF
v_call: TRBV11-1; cdr3_aa: ASSLGQGDQPQH
v_call: TRBV5-1; cdr3_aa: ASSSGTGREQY
v_call: TRBV7-9; cdr3_aa: ASSLASGKALGYT
v_call: TRBV10-3; cdr3_aa: AISETGTYGYT
v_call: TRBV19; cdr3_aa: ASSYTGDNSPLH
v_call: TRBV6-5; cdr3_aa: ASSYSGAAGYT
v_call: TRBV5-1; cdr3_aa: ASGGQQGTDTQY